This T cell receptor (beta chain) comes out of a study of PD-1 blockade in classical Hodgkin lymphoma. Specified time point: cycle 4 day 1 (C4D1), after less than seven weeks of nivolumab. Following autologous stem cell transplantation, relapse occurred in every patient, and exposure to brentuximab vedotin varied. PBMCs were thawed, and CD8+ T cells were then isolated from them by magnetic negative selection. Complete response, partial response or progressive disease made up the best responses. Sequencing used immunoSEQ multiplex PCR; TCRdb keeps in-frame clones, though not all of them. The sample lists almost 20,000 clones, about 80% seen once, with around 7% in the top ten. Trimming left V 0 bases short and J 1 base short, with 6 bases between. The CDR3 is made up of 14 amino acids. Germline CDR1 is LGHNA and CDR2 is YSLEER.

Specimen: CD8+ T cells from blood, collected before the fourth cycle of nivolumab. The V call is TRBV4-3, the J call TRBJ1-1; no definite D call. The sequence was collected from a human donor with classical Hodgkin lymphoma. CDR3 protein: CASSQDGGNTEAFF. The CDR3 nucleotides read TGCGCCAGCAGCCAAGATGGCGGGAACACTGAAGCTTTCTTT.